This T cell receptor beta chain appears in the sequencing data of a study of graft-versus-host responses after intestinal transplantation. At the level of the study: Recipients got multivisceral, liver-intestinal, or isolated intestinal transplants. Recipients across the board were started on anti-thymocyte globulin induction, then kept on tacrolimus and steroids for around 3 years.

TCRdb's copy holds only in-frame clones and misses some; the assay was immunoSEQ multiplex PCR. The sample lists roughly 100,000 clones, roughly 93% occurring once. A note on this clone: The target antigen is unknown.

Germline CDR1 MGHRA, CDR2 YSYEKL. CDR3 length: 16 amino acids. After removal of 2 bases from V and 2 bases from J, the junction contained 5 bases not matched to a gene. This clonotype originated in a human donor who received an intestinal transplant. Specimen: unstimulated CD8+ T cells sorted from spleen or lymph node cells, collected before intestinal transplant. The chain is built from TRBV4-1 and TRBJ1-5; 8 bases align to TRBD1. CDR3: CASSQWTGRGNQPQHF. Written as DNA, the CDR3 is TGCGCCAGCAGCCAATGGACAGGGCGGGGCAATCAGCCCCAGCATTTT.